Listed below are T cell receptor beta chains from one sample, sequenced in a study of T cell changes during pregnancy in multiple sclerosis. The data were produced by immunoSEQ multiplex PCR, yet TCRdb's version contains in-frame clones alone and is incomplete. Here the sample spans tens of thousands of clones, over 90% being singletons. Here the sequenced sample was peripheral blood, taken in the first trimester of pregnancy. The receptors shown here come from a female donor with multiple sclerosis, enrolled in a pregnancy study. Each CDR3 is given with its conserved first and last residue. Fields, in order: CDR3 protein, CDR3 DNA, D gene, V gene, clone size, J gene. The D gene is left open where the match is weak. The size field is filled for only some rows; it gives once, few, many or a size class.

CDR3 protein: CASNAGSGTDTQYF; CDR3 DNA: TGTGCCAGCAACGCCGGGTCCGGCACAGATACGCAGTATTTT; D gene: -; V gene: TRBV4-2; clone size: once; J gene: TRBJ2-3
CDR3 protein: CASSLYIRTSGRTNTGELFF; CDR3 DNA: TGTGCCAGCAGCTTATACATTCGGACTAGCGGGCGAACCAACACCGGGGAGCTGTTTTTT; D gene: TRBD2; V gene: TRBV13; clone size: -; J gene: TRBJ2-2
CDR3 protein: CASSIVYGTNYGYTF; CDR3 DNA: TGTGCCAGTAGTATAGTCTACGGGACAAATTATGGCTACACCTTC; D gene: -; V gene: TRBV19; clone size: -; J gene: TRBJ1-2
CDR3 protein: CATSREDKRNTEAFF; CDR3 DNA: TGTGCCACCAGCAGAGAAGACAAGAGGAACACTGAAGCTTTCTTT; D gene: -; V gene: TRBV15; clone size: -; J gene: TRBJ1-1
CDR3 protein: CASSAQGWDGYTF; CDR3 DNA: TGTGCCAGCAGTGCCCAGGGGTGGGATGGCTACACCTTC; D gene: -; V gene: TRBV2; clone size: -; J gene: TRBJ1-2
CDR3 protein: CASSPLGGGPHTQYF; CDR3 DNA: TGTGCCAGCAGCCCCCTAGGGGGGGGGCCCCACACGCAGTATTTT; D gene: -; V gene: TRBV13; clone size: -; J gene: TRBJ2-3
CDR3 protein: CASSHQLAGGQDTQYF; CDR3 DNA: TGCGCCAGCAGCCACCAACTAGCGGGGGGGCAAGATACGCAGTATTTT; D gene: TRBD2; V gene: TRBV4-3; clone size: -; J gene: TRBJ2-3
CDR3 protein: CASSYSGGNQPQHF; CDR3 DNA: TGTGCCAGCAGTTACTCCGGGGGCAATCAGCCCCAGCATTTT; D gene: -; V gene: TRBV6-5; clone size: once; J gene: TRBJ1-5
CDR3 protein: CASSFSGGPTDTQYF; CDR3 DNA: TGTGCCAGCAGCTTTAGCGGGGGGCCCACAGATACGCAGTATTTT; D gene: TRBD2; V gene: TRBV7-9; clone size: -; J gene: TRBJ2-3
CDR3 protein: CASSQDLVAGGGDTQYF; CDR3 DNA: TGCGCCAGCAGCCAAGATTTGGTAGCGGGGGGAGGAGATACGCAGTATTTT; D gene: TRBD2; V gene: TRBV4-1; clone size: -; J gene: TRBJ2-3
CDR3 protein: CASKLGQPPGNTIYF; CDR3 DNA: TGCGCCAGCAAGTTAGGACAGCCACCGGGAAACACCATATATTTT; D gene: -; V gene: TRBV10-2; clone size: -; J gene: TRBJ1-3
CDR3 protein: CASSVGAGTYEQYF; CDR3 DNA: TGTGCCAGCAGCGTAGGCGCGGGGACCTACGAGCAGTACTTC; D gene: -; V gene: TRBV9; clone size: -; J gene: TRBJ2-7
CDR3 protein: CASSLVLGRQGVNTEAFF; CDR3 DNA: TGTGCCAGCAGCTTAGTCTTGGGAAGACAGGGAGTGAACACTGAAGCTTTCTTT; D gene: TRBD1; V gene: TRBV7-2; clone size: -; J gene: TRBJ1-1
CDR3 protein: CASRVAGATADTQYF; CDR3 DNA: TGTGCCAGCAGGGTAGCGGGGGCGACAGCAGATACGCAGTATTTT; D gene: TRBD2; V gene: TRBV2; clone size: -; J gene: TRBJ2-3
CDR3 protein: CASSFVLGRFHYEKLFF; CDR3 DNA: TGTGCCAGCAGCTTCGTACTCGGGAGGTTCCATTATGAAAAACTGTTTTTT; D gene: -; V gene: TRBV5-5; clone size: -; J gene: TRBJ1-4
CDR3 protein: CASSPRLGQGWMSNQPQHF; CDR3 DNA: TGTGCCAGCAGCCCTCGACTGGGACAGGGGTGGATGAGCAATCAGCCCCAGCATTTT; D gene: TRBD1; V gene: TRBV7-2; clone size: -; J gene: TRBJ1-5
CDR3 protein: CASSFQPWGRANEQYF; CDR3 DNA: TGTGCCAGCAGCTTCCAGCCCTGGGGCAGGGCAAACGAGCAGTACTTC; D gene: -; V gene: TRBV7-2; clone size: -; J gene: TRBJ2-7
CDR3 protein: CASSQVQGASTGYTF; CDR3 DNA: TGTGCCAGCAGCCAAGTACAGGGGGCCTCGACTGGCTACACCTTC; D gene: TRBD1; V gene: TRBV14; clone size: -; J gene: TRBJ1-2
CDR3 protein: CATSRGPGAETQYF; CDR3 DNA: TGTGCCACCAGCAGAGGCCCAGGGGCAGAGACCCAGTACTTC; D gene: -; V gene: TRBV15; clone size: -; J gene: TRBJ2-5
CDR3 protein: CASRAGYAGELFF; CDR3 DNA: TGTGCCAGCAGAGCAGGGTACGCCGGGGAGCTGTTTTTT; D gene: -; V gene: TRBV7-3; clone size: -; J gene: TRBJ2-2
CDR3 protein: CASSPQISYNEQFF; CDR3 DNA: TGTGCCAGCAGCCCTCAAATTAGCTACAATGAGCAGTTCTTC; D gene: -; V gene: TRBV9; clone size: -; J gene: TRBJ2-1
CDR3 protein: CASSSETGGLNEQFF; CDR3 DNA: TGTGCCAGCAGCTCAGAGACAGGGGGGCTCAATGAGCAGTTCTTC; D gene: TRBD1; V gene: TRBV5-6; clone size: -; J gene: TRBJ2-1
CDR3 protein: CASSPDLAGNEQFF; CDR3 DNA: TGTGCCAGCAGCCCAGATCTAGCTGGCAATGAGCAGTTCTTC; D gene: -; V gene: TRBV9; clone size: -; J gene: TRBJ2-1
CDR3 protein: CASMRGTGDLSGANVLTF; CDR3 DNA: TGTGCCAGTATGCGGGGGACAGGTGACCTCTCTGGGGCCAACGTCCTGACTTTC; D gene: -; V gene: TRBV19; clone size: -; J gene: TRBJ2-6
CDR3 protein: CASSRTGGNQPQHF; CDR3 DNA: TGTGCCAGCAGCCGAACAGGGGGTAACCAGCCCCAGCATTTT; D gene: TRBD1; V gene: TRBV7-3; clone size: -; J gene: TRBJ1-5
CDR3 protein: CASSLALQNTGELFF; CDR3 DNA: TGCGCCAGCAGCTTGGCGTTACAGAACACCGGGGAGCTGTTTTTT; D gene: -; V gene: TRBV5-1; clone size: -; J gene: TRBJ2-2
CDR3 protein: CASRNDRDDQPQHF; CDR3 DNA: TGTGCCAGCAGGAACGACAGGGACGATCAGCCCCAGCATTTT; D gene: TRBD1; V gene: TRBV2; clone size: -; J gene: TRBJ1-5
CDR3 protein: CASNRWAGYNQPQHF; CDR3 DNA: TGTGCCAGCAACCGATGGGCTGGTTACAATCAGCCCCAGCATTTT; D gene: -; V gene: TRBV6-1; clone size: -; J gene: TRBJ1-5
CDR3 protein: CASSPRTLVYEQYF; CDR3 DNA: TGTGCCAGCAGCCCTAGGACACTCGTCTACGAGCAGTACTTC; D gene: -; V gene: TRBV7-2; clone size: -; J gene: TRBJ2-7
CDR3 protein: CASRQENQPQHF; CDR3 DNA: TGTGCCAGTAGACAGGAGAATCAGCCCCAGCATTTT; D gene: -; V gene: TRBV27; clone size: -; J gene: TRBJ1-5
CDR3 protein: CASSHPPPYNEQFF; CDR3 DNA: TGCGCCAGCAGTCACCCTCCTCCCTACAATGAGCAGTTCTTC; D gene: -; V gene: TRBV23-1; clone size: -; J gene: TRBJ2-1
CDR3 protein: CASSLGGLENSPLHF; CDR3 DNA: TGTGCCAGCAGCTTAGGAGGGTTGGAAAATTCACCCCTCCACTTT; D gene: -; V gene: TRBV7-6; clone size: once; J gene: TRBJ1-6
CDR3 protein: CASGHPNNEQFF; CDR3 DNA: TGTGCCAGCGGCCACCCCAACAATGAGCAGTTCTTC; D gene: -; V gene: TRBV7-2; clone size: once; J gene: TRBJ2-1
CDR3 protein: CASSGTGPPVSTQYF; CDR3 DNA: TGTGCCAGCAGTGGGACAGGGCCTCCTGTGAGTACGCAGTATTTT; D gene: TRBD1; V gene: TRBV27; clone size: -; J gene: TRBJ2-3
CDR3 protein: CASSSDTESYEQYF; CDR3 DNA: TGTGCCAGCTCATCCGACACCGAGTCCTACGAGCAGTACTTC; D gene: -; V gene: TRBV18; clone size: -; J gene: TRBJ2-7
CDR3 protein: CASSLLSGEYNEQFF; CDR3 DNA: TGTGCCAGCAGCTTGTTAAGCGGGGAGTACAATGAGCAGTTCTTC; D gene: TRBD2; V gene: TRBV7-3; clone size: -; J gene: TRBJ2-1
CDR3 protein: CASRWGDSPLHF; CDR3 DNA: TGTGCCAGCCGGTGGGGGGATTCACCCCTCCACTTT; D gene: -; V gene: TRBV2; clone size: -; J gene: TRBJ1-6
CDR3 protein: CASSRASGGPPYNEQFF; CDR3 DNA: TGTGCCAGCAGCCGGGCGAGCGGGGGGCCCCCCTACAATGAGCAGTTCTTC; D gene: TRBD2; V gene: TRBV9; clone size: -; J gene: TRBJ2-1
CDR3 protein: CASGPGLAGGLSEQYF; CDR3 DNA: TGTGCTAGTGGTCCCGGACTAGCGGGGGGTTTGAGCGAGCAGTACTTC; D gene: TRBD2; V gene: TRBV12-5; clone size: -; J gene: TRBJ2-7
CDR3 protein: CATMNRGSTDTQYF; CDR3 DNA: TGTGCCACTATGAACAGGGGGAGCACAGATACGCAGTATTTT; D gene: TRBD1; V gene: TRBV19; clone size: -; J gene: TRBJ2-3
CDR3 protein: CASSSVYEQYF; CDR3 DNA: TGTGCCAGCAGCTCTGTCTACGAGCAGTACTTC; D gene: -; V gene: TRBV7-2; clone size: -; J gene: TRBJ2-7
CDR3 protein: CAWAIQGEQFF; CDR3 DNA: TGTGCCTGGGCCATTCAGGGTGAGCAGTTCTTC; D gene: -; V gene: TRBV30; clone size: -; J gene: TRBJ2-1
CDR3 protein: CASTRGGAGNEQFF; CDR3 DNA: TGTGCCAGCACCCGGGGGGGGGCAGGTAATGAGCAGTTCTTC; D gene: TRBD2; V gene: TRBV9; clone size: once; J gene: TRBJ2-1
CDR3 protein: CASSEQSLSTDTQYF; CDR3 DNA: TGTGCCAGCTCTGAACAGTCCCTTAGCACAGATACGCAGTATTTT; D gene: -; V gene: TRBV18; clone size: once; J gene: TRBJ2-3
CDR3 protein: CASDGGFTEAFF; CDR3 DNA: TGTGCCTCGGACGGGGGGTTCACTGAAGCTTTCTTT; D gene: -; V gene: TRBV30; clone size: -; J gene: TRBJ1-1
CDR3 protein: CASKSGPNYGYTF; CDR3 DNA: TGTGCCAGCAAAAGCGGCCCAAACTATGGCTACACCTTC; D gene: -; V gene: TRBV6-5; clone size: -; J gene: TRBJ1-2
CDR3 protein: CASSASRSGNQPQHF; CDR3 DNA: TGTGCCAGCAGCGCCTCTCGGTCGGGCAATCAGCCCCAGCATTTT; D gene: -; V gene: TRBV5-8; clone size: -; J gene: TRBJ1-5
CDR3 protein: CASSVGWGDAMYF; CDR3 DNA: TGTGCCAGCAGCGTAGGCTGGGGGGACGCCATGTACTTC; D gene: -; V gene: TRBV9; clone size: -; J gene: TRBJ2-7
CDR3 protein: CASIEDWQICWQYF; CDR3 DNA: TGCGCCAGCATTGAAGATTGGCAGATCTGTTGGCAGTACTTC; D gene: -; V gene: TRBV23-1; clone size: -; J gene: TRBJ2-7
CDR3 protein: CASSLEGTGNQPQHF; CDR3 DNA: TGTGCCAGCAGCTTAGAAGGGACAGGCAATCAGCCCCAGCATTTT; D gene: TRBD1; V gene: TRBV7-9; clone size: -; J gene: TRBJ1-5
CDR3 protein: CASSRQGGNTEAFF; CDR3 DNA: TGTGCCAGCTCCCGGCAGGGGGGGAACACTGAAGCTTTCTTT; D gene: TRBD1; V gene: TRBV18; clone size: -; J gene: TRBJ1-1
CDR3 protein: CASSSLRYEQYF; CDR3 DNA: TGTGCCAGCAGCTCCTTACGGTACGAGCAGTACTTC; D gene: -; V gene: TRBV7-8; clone size: -; J gene: TRBJ2-7
CDR3 protein: CASRLRQGREQYF; CDR3 DNA: TGTGCCAGCAGGTTACGGCAGGGCAGGGAGCAGTACTTC; D gene: -; V gene: TRBV21-1; clone size: -; J gene: TRBJ2-7
CDR3 protein: CASSQGTPQENQYF; CDR3 DNA: TGTGCCAGTAGCCAAGGGACACCGCAAGAGAACCAGTACTTC; D gene: -; V gene: TRBV19; clone size: -; J gene: TRBJ2-5